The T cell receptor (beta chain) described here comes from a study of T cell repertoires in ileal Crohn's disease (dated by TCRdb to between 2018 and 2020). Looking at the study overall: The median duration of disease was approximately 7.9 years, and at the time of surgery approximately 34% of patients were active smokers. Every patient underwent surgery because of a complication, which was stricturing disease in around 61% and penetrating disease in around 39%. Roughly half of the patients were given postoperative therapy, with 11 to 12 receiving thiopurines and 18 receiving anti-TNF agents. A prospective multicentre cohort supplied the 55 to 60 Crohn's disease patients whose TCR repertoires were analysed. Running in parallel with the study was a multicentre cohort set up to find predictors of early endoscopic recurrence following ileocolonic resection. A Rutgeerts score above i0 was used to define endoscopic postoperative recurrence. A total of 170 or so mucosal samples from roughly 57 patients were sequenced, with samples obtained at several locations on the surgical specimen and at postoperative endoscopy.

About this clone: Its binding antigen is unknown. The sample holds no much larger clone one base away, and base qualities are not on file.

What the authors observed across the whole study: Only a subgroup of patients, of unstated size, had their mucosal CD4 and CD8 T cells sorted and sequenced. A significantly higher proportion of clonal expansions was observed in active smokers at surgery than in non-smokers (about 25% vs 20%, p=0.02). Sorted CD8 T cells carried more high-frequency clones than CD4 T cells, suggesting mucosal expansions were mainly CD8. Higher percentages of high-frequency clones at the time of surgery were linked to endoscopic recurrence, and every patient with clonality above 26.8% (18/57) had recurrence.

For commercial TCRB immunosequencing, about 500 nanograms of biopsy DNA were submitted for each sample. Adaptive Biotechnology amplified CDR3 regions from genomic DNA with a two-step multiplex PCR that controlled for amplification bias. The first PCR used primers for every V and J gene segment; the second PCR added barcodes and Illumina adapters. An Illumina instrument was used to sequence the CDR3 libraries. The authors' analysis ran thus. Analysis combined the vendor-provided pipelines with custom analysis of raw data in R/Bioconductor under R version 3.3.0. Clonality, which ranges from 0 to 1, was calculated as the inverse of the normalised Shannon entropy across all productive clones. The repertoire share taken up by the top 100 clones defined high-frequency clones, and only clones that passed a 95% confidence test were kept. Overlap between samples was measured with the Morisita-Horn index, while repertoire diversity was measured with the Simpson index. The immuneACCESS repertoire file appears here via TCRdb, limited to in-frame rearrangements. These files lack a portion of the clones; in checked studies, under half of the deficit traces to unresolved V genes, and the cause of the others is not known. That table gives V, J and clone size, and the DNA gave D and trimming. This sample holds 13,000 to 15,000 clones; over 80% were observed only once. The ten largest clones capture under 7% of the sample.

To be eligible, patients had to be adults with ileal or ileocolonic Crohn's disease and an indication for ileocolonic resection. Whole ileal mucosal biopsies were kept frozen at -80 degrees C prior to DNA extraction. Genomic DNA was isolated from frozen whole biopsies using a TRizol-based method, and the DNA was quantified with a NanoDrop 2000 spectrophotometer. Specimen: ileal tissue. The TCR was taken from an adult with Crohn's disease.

The CDR3 region: CSVGGDRGAYEQYF. DNA sequence: TGCAGCGTTGGGGGGGACAGGGGTGCCTACGAGCAGTACTTC. The chain was built from TRBV29-1 and TRBJ2-7, and 10 bases in between align with TRBD1. V trim: 4 bases; J trim: 2 bases; unmatched bases: 5. CDR1 is given as SQVTM and CDR2 as ANQGSEA, both from the germline V gene. Inclusive of the bounding cysteine and phenylalanine, the CDR3 is 14 residues long. This entry keeps only the CDR3 DNA: 42 bases, framed from base 1.